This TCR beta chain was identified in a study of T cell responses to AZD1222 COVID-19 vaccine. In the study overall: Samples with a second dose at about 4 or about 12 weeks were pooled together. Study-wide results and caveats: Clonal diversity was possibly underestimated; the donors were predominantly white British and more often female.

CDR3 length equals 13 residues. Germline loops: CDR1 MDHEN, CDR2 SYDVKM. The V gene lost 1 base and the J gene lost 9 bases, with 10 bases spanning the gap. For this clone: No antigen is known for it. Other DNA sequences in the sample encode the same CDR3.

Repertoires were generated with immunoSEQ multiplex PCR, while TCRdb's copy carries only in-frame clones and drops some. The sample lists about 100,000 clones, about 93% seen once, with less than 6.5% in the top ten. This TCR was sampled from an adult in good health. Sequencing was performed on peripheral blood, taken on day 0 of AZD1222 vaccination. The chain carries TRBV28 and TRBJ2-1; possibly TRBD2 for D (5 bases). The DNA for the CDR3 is TGTGCCAGCAGTTTATCGGGCCGGGGTGAGCAGTTCTTC. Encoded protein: CASSLSGRGEQFF.